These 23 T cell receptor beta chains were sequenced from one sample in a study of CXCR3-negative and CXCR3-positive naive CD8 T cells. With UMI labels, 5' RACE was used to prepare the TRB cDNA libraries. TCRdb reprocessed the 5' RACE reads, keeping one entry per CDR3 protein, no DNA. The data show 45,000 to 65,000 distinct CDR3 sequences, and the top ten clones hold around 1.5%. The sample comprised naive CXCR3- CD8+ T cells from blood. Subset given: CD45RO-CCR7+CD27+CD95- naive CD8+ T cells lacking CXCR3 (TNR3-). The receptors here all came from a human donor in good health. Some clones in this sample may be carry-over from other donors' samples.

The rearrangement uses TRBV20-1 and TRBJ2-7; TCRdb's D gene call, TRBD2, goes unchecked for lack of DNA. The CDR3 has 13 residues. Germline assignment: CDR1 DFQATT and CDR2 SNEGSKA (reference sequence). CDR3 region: CSGGLAGVYEQYF.

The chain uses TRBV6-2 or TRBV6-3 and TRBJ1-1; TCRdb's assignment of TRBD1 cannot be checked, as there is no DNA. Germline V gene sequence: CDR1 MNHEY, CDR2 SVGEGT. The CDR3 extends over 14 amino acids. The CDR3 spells CASSPQGKHTEAFF.

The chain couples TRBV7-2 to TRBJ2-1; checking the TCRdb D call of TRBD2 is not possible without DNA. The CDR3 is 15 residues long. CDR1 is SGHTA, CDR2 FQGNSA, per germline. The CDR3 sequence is CASSPAGGAGMKQFF.

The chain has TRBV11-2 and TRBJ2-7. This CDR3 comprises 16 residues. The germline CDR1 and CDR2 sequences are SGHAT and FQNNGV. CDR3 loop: CASSLDRLTYDYEQYF.

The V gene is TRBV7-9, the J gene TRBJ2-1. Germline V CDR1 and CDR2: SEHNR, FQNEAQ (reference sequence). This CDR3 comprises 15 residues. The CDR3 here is CASRRATSSYNEQFF.

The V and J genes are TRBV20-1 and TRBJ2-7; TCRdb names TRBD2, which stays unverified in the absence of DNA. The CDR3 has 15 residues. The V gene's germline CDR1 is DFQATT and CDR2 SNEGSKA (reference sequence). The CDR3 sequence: CSARDLAGGSYEQYF.

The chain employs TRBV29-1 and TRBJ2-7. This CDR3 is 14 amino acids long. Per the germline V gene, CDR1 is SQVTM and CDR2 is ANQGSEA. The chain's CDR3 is CSVEIERFSYEQYF.

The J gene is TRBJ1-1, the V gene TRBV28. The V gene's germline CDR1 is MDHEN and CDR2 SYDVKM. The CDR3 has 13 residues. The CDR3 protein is CASSPDSRFEAFF. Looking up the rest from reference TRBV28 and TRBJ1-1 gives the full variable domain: DVKVTQSSRYLVKRTGEKVFLECVQDMDHENMFWYRQDPGLGLRLIYFSYDVKMKEKGDIPEGYSVSREKKERFSLILESASTNQTSMYLCASSPDSRFEAFFGQGTRLTVV.

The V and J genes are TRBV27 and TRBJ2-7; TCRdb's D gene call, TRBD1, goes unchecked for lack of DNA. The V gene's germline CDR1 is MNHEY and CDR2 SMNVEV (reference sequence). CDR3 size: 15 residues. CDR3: CASSPRGGGNYEQYF.

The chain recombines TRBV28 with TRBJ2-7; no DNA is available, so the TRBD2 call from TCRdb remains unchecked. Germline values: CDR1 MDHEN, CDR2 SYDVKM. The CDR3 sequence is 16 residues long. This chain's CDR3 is CASSLAGGYVGYEQYF.

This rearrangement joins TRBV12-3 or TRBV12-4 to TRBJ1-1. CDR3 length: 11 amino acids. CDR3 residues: CASSPNTEAFF.

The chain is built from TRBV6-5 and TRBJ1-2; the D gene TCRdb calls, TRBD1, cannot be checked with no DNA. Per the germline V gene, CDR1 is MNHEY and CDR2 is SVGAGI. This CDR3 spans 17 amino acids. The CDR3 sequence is CASSYSSGGPSMEGYTF.

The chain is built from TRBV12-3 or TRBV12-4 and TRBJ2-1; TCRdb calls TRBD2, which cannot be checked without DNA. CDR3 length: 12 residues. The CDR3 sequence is CASSPAGDEQFF.

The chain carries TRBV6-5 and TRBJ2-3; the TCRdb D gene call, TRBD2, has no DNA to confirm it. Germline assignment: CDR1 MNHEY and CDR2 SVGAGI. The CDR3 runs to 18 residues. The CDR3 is CASSYGLESGGTTDTQYF.

Here the CDR3 reads CSTTGRNTGELFF. This chain uses TRBV29-1 with TRBJ2-2; TCRdb proposes TRBD2, but this gene call is untestable without DNA. This CDR3 region has 13 residues. Looked up from germline, CDR1 is SQVTM and CDR2 is ANQGSEA.

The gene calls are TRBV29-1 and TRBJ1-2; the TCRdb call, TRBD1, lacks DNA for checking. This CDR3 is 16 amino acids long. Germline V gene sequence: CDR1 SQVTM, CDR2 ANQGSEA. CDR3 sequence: CSVSYNHPGEVYGYTF.

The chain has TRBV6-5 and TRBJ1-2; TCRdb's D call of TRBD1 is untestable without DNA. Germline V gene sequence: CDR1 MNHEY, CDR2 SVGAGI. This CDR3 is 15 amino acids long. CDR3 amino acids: CASSYSKGAWNGYTF.

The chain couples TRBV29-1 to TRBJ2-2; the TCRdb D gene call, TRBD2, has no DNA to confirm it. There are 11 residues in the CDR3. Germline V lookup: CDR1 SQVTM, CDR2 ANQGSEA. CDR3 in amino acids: CSALGSGELFF.

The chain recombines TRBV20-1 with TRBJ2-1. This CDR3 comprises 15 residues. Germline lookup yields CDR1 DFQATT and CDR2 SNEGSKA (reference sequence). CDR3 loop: CSASPDDLSYNEQFF.

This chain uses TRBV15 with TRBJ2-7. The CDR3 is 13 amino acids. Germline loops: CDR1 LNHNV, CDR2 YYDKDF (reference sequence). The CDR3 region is CATSRDLSYEQYF.

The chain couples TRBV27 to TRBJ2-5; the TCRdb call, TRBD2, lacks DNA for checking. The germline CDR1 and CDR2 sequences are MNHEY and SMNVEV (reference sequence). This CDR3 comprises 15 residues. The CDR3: CASGTSGGARETQYF.

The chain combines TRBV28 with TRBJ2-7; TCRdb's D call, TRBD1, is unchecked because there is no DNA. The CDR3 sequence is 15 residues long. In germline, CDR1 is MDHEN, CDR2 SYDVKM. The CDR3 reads CASRLSPDRVYEQYF.

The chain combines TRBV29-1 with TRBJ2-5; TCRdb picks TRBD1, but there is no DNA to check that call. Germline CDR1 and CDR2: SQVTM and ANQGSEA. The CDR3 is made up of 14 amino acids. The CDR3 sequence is CSVELRDSQETQYF.